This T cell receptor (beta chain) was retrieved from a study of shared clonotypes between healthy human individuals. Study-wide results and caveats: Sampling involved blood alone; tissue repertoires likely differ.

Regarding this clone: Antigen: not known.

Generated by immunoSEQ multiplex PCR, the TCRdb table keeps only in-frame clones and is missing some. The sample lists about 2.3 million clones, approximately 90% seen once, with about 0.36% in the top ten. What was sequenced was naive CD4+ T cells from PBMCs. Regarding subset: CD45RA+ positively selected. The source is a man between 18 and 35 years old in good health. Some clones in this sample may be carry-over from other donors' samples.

The DNA of the CDR3 is TGTGCCAGCAGCCCTCAGGGGTCAGGTGCTGTCGAGCAGTACTTC. This gives the protein CASSPQGSGAVEQYF. This rearrangement joins TRBV7-3 to TRBJ2-7; possible D gene TRBD1, 6 bases. The CDR3 sequence is 15 residues long. The germline V and J ends were trimmed by 5 bases and 6 bases, with 20 bases remaining between them. Germline assignment: CDR1 SGHTA and CDR2 FQGTGA.